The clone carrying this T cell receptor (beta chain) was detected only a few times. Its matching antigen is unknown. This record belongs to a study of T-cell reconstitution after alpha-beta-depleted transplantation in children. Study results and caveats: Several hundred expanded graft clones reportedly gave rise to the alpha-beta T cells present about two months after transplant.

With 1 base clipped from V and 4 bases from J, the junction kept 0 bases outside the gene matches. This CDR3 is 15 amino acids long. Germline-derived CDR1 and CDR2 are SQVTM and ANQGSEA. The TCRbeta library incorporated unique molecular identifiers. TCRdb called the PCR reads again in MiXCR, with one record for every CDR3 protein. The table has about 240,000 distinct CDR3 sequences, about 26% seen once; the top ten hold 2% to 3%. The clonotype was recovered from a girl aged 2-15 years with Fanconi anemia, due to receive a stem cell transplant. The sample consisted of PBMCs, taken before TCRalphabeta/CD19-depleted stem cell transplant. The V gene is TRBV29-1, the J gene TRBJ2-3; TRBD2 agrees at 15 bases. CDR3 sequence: CSVEGTSGGADTQYF. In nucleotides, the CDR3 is TGCAGCGTTGAAGGGACTAGCGGGGGGGCAGATACGCAGTATTTT.